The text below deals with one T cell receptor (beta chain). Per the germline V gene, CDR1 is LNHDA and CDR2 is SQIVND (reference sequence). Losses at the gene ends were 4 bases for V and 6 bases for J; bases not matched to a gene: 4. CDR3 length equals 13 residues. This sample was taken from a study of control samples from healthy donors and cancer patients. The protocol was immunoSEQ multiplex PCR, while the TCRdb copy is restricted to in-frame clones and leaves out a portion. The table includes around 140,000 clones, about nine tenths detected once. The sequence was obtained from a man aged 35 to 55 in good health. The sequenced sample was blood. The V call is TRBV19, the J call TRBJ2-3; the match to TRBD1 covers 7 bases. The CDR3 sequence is CASSRTGLDTQYF. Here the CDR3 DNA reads TGTGCCAGTAGTAGGACAGGTCTCGATACGCAGTATTTT. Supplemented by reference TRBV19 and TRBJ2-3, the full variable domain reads DGGITQSPKYLFRKEGQNVTLSCEQNLNHDAMYWYRQDPGQGLRLIYYSQIVNDFQKGDIAEGYSVSREKKESFPLTVTSAQKNPTAFYLCASSRTGLDTQYFGPGTRLTVL.